Below, 22 T cell receptor beta chains from the same sample are listed, as sequenced in a study of T cells in Graves' hyperthyroidism and ophthalmopathy. Amplification of TCR beta CDR3 regions used RNA as the template. First-round RT-PCR targeting the TCR CDR3 was performed with the HTBI primer set. TCRdb recomputed calls from the multiplex PCR reads with MiXCR, one row per CDR3 protein. The sample records 250,000 to 300,000 distinct CDR3 sequences, less than 15% being singletons. The sequencing input was blood. The receptors stem from a woman in her 30s with Graves' hyperthyroidism that later progressed to Graves' ophthalmopathy.

The sample holds many counts of this clonotype. The V call is TRBV7-9, the J call TRBJ2-1; 7 bases are shared with TRBD2. Germline loops: CDR1 SEHNR, CDR2 FQNEAQ (reference sequence). The CDR3 has 14 residues. The trim removed 5 bases at V and 7 bases at J, leaving 8 bases unmatched. CDR3 residues: CASSTDLGGNEQFF. The CDR3 DNA reads TGTGCCAGCAGCACGGACCTGGGAGGGAATGAGCAGTTCTTC.

This clonotype was picked up many times. The chain links TRBV30 to TRBJ2-1; 8 nucleotides match TRBD2. Unmatched junction bases numbered 16, after V lost 0 bases and J lost 9 bases. Germline assignment: CDR1 GTSNPN and CDR2 SVGIG (reference sequence). The CDR3 is 17 amino acids. CDR3 loop: CAWSVGSSAGAVSEQFF. For the CDR3, the DNA is TGTGCCTGGAGTGTAGGGAGTTCAGCGGGAGCGGTAAGTGAGCAGTTCTTC.

The J gene is TRBJ1-1, the V gene TRBV14; the D is unclear. The CDR3 length is 14 residues. Trimming pared 6 bases from V and 4 bases from J, leaving 15 bases between. Germline CDR1 reads SGHDN; CDR2 reads FVKESK. The CDR3 DNA reads TGTGCCAGCAGTCTCGACCCGGTCCGCACTGAAGCTTTCTTT. Translation: CASSLDPVRTEAFF.

This clonotype was picked up many times. V gene TRBV5-6 combines with J gene TRBJ2-5, with a weak D call TRBD1 (6 bases). The V end lost 2 bases, the J end lost 5 bases, and 13 bases lay between the germline ends. The germline V gene has CDR1 SGHDT and CDR2 YYEEEE. The CDR3 runs 14 residues. DNA of the CDR3: TGTGCCAGCAGCTTAAGGGGACAAGGGGAGACCCAGTACTTC. This translates into CASSLRGQGETQYF. Complete variable domain (other parts from reference TRBV5-6 and TRBJ2-5): DAGVTQSPTHLIKTRGQQVTLRCSPKSGHDTVSWYQQALGQGPQFIFQYYEEEERQRGNFPDRFSGHQFPNYSSELNVNALLLGDSALYLCASSLRGQGETQYFGPGTRLLVL.

This clonotype was counted a few times. DNA of the CDR3: TGCGCCAGCAGCCAGCATCGAATAACGGGACACGGGGAGCTGTTTTTT. It translates to CASSQHRITGHGELFF. V gene TRBV4-1 combines with J gene TRBJ2-2; maybe TRBD1 (6 bases). V was clipped by 3 bases and J by 7 bases, with 18 bases between them. Germline lookup yields CDR1 MGHRA and CDR2 YSYEKL. This CDR3 is built from 16 residues.

This clonotype was recorded at least ten times. The chain couples TRBV15 to TRBJ2-5, with D maybe TRBD2 (5 bases). Trimming shortened V by 2 bases and J by 2 bases, and 18 bases separated the two germline ends. Germline V gene data show CDR1 as LNHNV and CDR2 as YYDKDF (reference sequence). The length of the CDR3 is 17 residues. The CDR3 here is CATSRRAAGWWQETQYF. For the CDR3, the DNA is TGTGCCACCAGCAGAAGGGCGGCGGGTTGGTGGCAAGAGACCCAGTACTTC.

This clonotype was counted once. The chain combines TRBV20-1 with TRBJ2-7, with 10 bases matching TRBD1. Germline V CDR1 and CDR2: DFQATT, SNEGSKA (reference sequence). The CDR3 sequence is 15 residues long. The ends lost 1 base at V and 5 bases at J; junction bases unmatched: 8. CDR3 loop: CSARVRDRGDNEQYF. CDR3 bases: TGCAGTGCTAGAGTCCGGGACAGGGGAGACAACGAGCAGTACTTC.

This clonotype has only a few counts. V gene TRBV29-1 combines with J gene TRBJ2-7; maybe TRBD1 (5 bases). V shed 4 bases and J shed 1 base, with 11 bases lying between them. Germline V gene sequence: CDR1 SQVTM, CDR2 ANQGSEA. The CDR3 runs to 13 residues. As DNA, the CDR3 is TGCAGCGTTGTCACAGGAAAATCCTACGAGCAGTACTTC. It codes for CSVVTGKSYEQYF.

This clonotype was recorded at least ten times. The V gene is TRBV5-1, the J gene TRBJ2-7; no reliable D call. The CDR3 covers 13 residues. Germline V gene sequence: CDR1 SGHRS, CDR2 YFSETQ. V lost 0 bases and J lost 3, with 7 bases in between. The CDR3 DNA is TGCGCCAGCAGCTTGGGCGGTTACTACGAGCAGTACTTC. Amino acid sequence: CASSLGGYYEQYF. The variable domain in full, with the rest retrieved from reference TRBV5-1 and TRBJ2-7, is KAGVTQTPRYLIKTRGQQVTLSCSPISGHRSVSWYQQTPGQGLQFLFEYFSETQRNKGNFPGRFSGRQFSNSRSEMNVSTLELGDSALYLCASSLGGYYEQYFGPGTRLTVT.

This clonotype appeared many times. The chain carries TRBV20-1 and TRBJ2-1; 12 nucleotides agree with TRBD2. V shed 2 bases, J shed 0 bases, and the junction held 2 bases outside the gene matches. This CDR3 is built from 16 residues. Germline V gene lookup returns CDR1 DFQATT and CDR2 SNEGSKA (reference sequence). The CDR3 bases are TGCAGTGCTAGATCTAGCGGGAGGGACTCCTACAATGAGCAGTTCTTC. It yields the protein CSARSSGRDSYNEQFF.

The sample holds a few counts of this clonotype. A much larger clone differs from this one at a single base, so this may be a read error. The genes are TRBV7-3 and TRBJ2-5; 10 bases are shared with TRBD1. Germline V gives CDR1 SGHTA, CDR2 FQGTGA. V shed 5 bases and J 5 bases; nucleotides not matched to a gene: 8. The CDR3 is 15 residues long. CDR3 DNA sequence: TGTGCCAGCAGCCCTTACCCGGGACAGGGGGAGACCCAGTACTTC. Amino acids: CASSPYPGQGETQYF.

This clonotype was seen ten or more times. The V and J genes are TRBV28 and TRBJ2-2; 7 bases are shared with TRBD1. Losses at the gene ends were 4 bases for V and 5 bases for J; bases not matched to a gene: 16. The CDR3 has 18 amino acids. The germline CDR1 and CDR2 sequences are MDHEN and SYDVKM. The chain's CDR3 is CASSYTPGTVRGTGELFF. CDR3 nucleotide sequence: TGTGCCAGCAGTTACACCCCTGGGACAGTCCGCGGGACCGGGGAGCTGTTTTTT.

This clonotype was observed at least ten times. Here the CDR3 DNA reads TGCAGTGCCCCTGAGCCGAGGAGCTCCTATAATTCACCCCTCCACTTT. Protein: CSAPEPRSSYNSPLHF. V and J are TRBV20-1 and TRBJ1-6; D unresolved. The germline V gene has CDR1 DFQATT and CDR2 SNEGSKA (reference sequence). The length of the CDR3 is 16 residues. V was cut by 6 bases and J by 0 bases, with 15 bases left in between.

In its sample, this clonotype was seen a few times. V gene TRBV24-1 combines with J gene TRBJ2-2; 13 bases fit TRBD2. Germline V CDR1 and CDR2: KGHDR, SFDVKD. J was trimmed by 6 bases and V by 0 bases; bases with no gene match: 9. The CDR3 loop spans 19 amino acids. The CDR3: CATSDLEHPGLAGPGELFF. Written as DNA, the CDR3 is TGTGCCACCAGTGATTTGGAGCACCCGGGACTAGCGGGACCCGGGGAGCTGTTTTTT.

At least ten counts were recorded for this clonotype. The genes are TRBV11-2 and TRBJ2-1, with 14 bases fitting TRBD2. The CDR3 covers 17 residues. Germline assignment: CDR1 SGHAT and CDR2 FQNNGV. V lost 5 bases to trimming and J lost 3 bases; unmatched junction nucleotides: 6. CDR3 bases: TGTGCCAGCAGCCCTTCCGGGACTAGCGGGAGCTACAATGAGCAGTTCTTC. Amino acids: CASSPSGTSGSYNEQFF.

The chain couples TRBV29-1 to TRBJ2-7; no reliable D call. CDR3 length: 13 residues. From germline, CDR1 is SQVTM and CDR2 ANQGSEA. Trimming shortened V by 3 bases and J by 0 bases, and 9 bases separated the two germline ends. The CDR3 DNA follows: TGCAGCGTTGACAGATCGAGCTCCTACGAGCAGTACTTC. This translates into CSVDRSSSYEQYF.

This clonotype was counted at least ten times. The chain carries TRBV28 and TRBJ1-5; TRBD1 aligns across 9 bases. Trimming removed 1 base from V and 5 bases from J; junction bases left unmatched: 3. The CDR3 totals 15 residues. Germline values: CDR1 MDHEN, CDR2 SYDVKM. As DNA, the CDR3 is TGTGCCAGCAGTTTATCTCGACAGGGGGATCAGCCCCAGCATTTT. It translates to CASSLSRQGDQPQHF.

A word on this clonotype: This may stem from a read error, because a much larger clone lies one nucleotide away. The chain uses TRBV28 and TRBJ1-1, with unresolved D. The CDR3 has 13 amino acids. V lost 9 bases to trimming and J lost 3 bases, with 14 bases between them. Germline lookup yields CDR1 MDHEN and CDR2 SYDVKM. CDR3 DNA: TGTGCCAGAATGGGGAGGGATGACACTGAAGCTTTCTTT. The encoded protein is CARMGRDDTEAFF. Full variable domain (rest looked up from reference TRBV28 and TRBJ1-1): DVKVTQSSRYLVKRTGEKVFLECVQDMDHENMFWYRQDPGLGLRLIYFSYDVKMKEKGDIPEGYSVSREKKERFSLILESASTNQTSMYLCARMGRDDTEAFFGQGTRLTVV.

This chain connects TRBV6-1 to TRBJ2-6, with 7 bases that match TRBD1. Looked up from germline, CDR1 is MNHNS and CDR2 is SASEGT. CDR3 size: 17 residues. J was trimmed by 0 bases and V by 7 bases; bases with no gene match: 9. CDR3 nucleotides: TGTGCCAGCATCCAGACAGGGTCTAGCTCTGGGGCCAACGTCCTGACTTTC. This sequence encodes CASIQTGSSSGANVLTF.

This clonotype showed up many times. This chain links TRBV7-9 with TRBJ2-7, with no clear D. V was clipped by 5 bases and J by 7 bases, with 15 bases between them. This CDR3 spans 13 amino acids. Germline CDR1 is SEHNR and CDR2 is FQNEAQ (reference sequence). Here the CDR3 reads CASSPSSLLEQYF. The CDR3 nucleotides are TGTGCCAGCAGCCCGTCCTCGCTTTTGGAGCAGTACTTC.

The sample holds many counts of this clonotype. The chain combines TRBV12-3 or TRBV12-4 with TRBJ2-1; D might be TRBD2 (5 bases). This CDR3 spans 13 amino acids. V shed 10 bases and J shed 4 bases, with 14 bases lying between them. In nucleotides, the CDR3 is TGTGCCACCCGTGAAAGCGGATACAATGAGCAGTTCTTC. Amino acids: CATRESGYNEQFF.

This clonotype was observed a handful of times. J is TRBJ2-4 and V is TRBV5-1; 12 nucleotides match TRBD2. This CDR3 spans 20 amino acids. V was clipped by 0 bases and J by 3 bases; unmatched bases: 13. Germline V CDR1 and CDR2: SGHRS, YFSETQ. This CDR3 reads CASSLEGSLAGGRDKNIQYF. The CDR3 DNA follows: TGCGCCAGCAGCTTGGAAGGGTCACTAGCGGGAGGCAGGGACAAAAACATTCAGTACTTC.